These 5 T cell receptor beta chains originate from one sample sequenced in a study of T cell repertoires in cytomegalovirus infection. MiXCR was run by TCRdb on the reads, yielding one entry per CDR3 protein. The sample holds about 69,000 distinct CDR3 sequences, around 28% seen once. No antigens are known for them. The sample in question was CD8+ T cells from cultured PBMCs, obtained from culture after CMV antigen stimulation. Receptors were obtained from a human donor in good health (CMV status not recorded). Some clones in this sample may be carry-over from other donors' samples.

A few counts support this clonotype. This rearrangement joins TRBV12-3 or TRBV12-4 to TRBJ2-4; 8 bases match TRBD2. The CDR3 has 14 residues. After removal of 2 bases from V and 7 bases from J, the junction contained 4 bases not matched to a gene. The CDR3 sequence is CASSLTSGNNIQYF. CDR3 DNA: TGTGCCAGCAGTTTAACTAGCGGAAATAACATTCAGTACTTC.

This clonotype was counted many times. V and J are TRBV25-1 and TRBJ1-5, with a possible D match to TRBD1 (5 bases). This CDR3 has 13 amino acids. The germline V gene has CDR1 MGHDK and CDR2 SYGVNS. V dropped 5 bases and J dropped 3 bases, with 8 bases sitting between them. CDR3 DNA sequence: TGTGCCAGCAGTACAGGATCCAATCAGCCCCAGCATTTT. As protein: CASSTGSNQPQHF.

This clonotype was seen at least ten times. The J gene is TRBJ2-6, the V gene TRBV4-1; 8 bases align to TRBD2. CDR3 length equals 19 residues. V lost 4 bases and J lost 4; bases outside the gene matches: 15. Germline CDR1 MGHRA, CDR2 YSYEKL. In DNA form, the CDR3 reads TGCGCCAGCAGCCCCCGGGGGGGTTTTTTCGCCGCGGGGGCCAACGTCCTGACTTTC. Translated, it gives CASSPRGGFFAAGANVLTF.

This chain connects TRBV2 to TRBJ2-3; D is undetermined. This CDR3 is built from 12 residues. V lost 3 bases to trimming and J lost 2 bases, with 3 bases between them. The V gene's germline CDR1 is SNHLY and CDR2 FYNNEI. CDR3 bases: TGTGCCAGCAGTGACCTCACAGATACGCAGTATTTT. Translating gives CASSDLTDTQYF.

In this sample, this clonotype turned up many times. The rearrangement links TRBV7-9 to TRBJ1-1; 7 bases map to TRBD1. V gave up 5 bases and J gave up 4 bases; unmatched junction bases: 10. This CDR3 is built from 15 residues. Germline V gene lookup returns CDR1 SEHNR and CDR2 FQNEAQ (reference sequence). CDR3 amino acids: CASSPRQGEVTEAFF. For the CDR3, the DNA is TGTGCCAGCAGCCCCCGACAGGGAGAGGTCACTGAAGCTTTCTTT. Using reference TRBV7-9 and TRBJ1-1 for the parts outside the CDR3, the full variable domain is DTGVSQNPRHKITKRGQNVTFRCDPISEHNRLYWYRQTLGQGPEFLTYFQNEAQLEKSRLLSDRFSAERPKGSFSTLEIQRTEQGDSAMYLCASSPRQGEVTEAFFGQGTRLTVV.